This T cell receptor (beta chain) is from a study of blood T cell repertoires in COVID-19. The overall study: The study drew acute and convalescent COVID-19 samples from the United States, Italy and Spain. Nucleic acid was either cDNA or gDNA, and it came from T cells, B-cell-depleted T cells, or PBMCs.

Per the original methods: Estimates of nucleated cell counts were drawn from the amplification of reference gene primers. Profiling relied on immunoSEQ multiplex PCR, and the TCRdb table lists in-frame clones only, not all of them. V, J and clone size were drawn from that table, and D and trimming were deduced from the DNA. Seen here are hundreds of thousands of clones, approximately 86% observed once, and the top ten hold 2% to 2.5%. This clone was detected only a few times. The junction had 5 bases not matched to a gene; V was cut back by 3 bases and J by 0 bases. The CDR3 is 18 amino acids. The germline CDR1 and CDR2 sequences are SGHVS and FNYEAQ.

This clonotype originated in a woman in her twenties or thirties who had recovered from COVID-19. Sequencing was done on a sample of peripheral blood. The chain has TRBV7-6 and TRBJ2-2, with 12 bases matching TRBD2. CDR3 loop: CASSLTLAGGTNTGELFF. The CDR3 coding sequence is TGTGCCAGCAGCTTGACACTAGCGGGGGGAACGAACACCGGGGAGCTGTTTTTT.